This T cell receptor (beta chain) was retrieved from a study of T-cell reconstitution after alpha-beta-depleted transplantation in children. With regard to this clonotype: Its specificity is not known.

Overall study results and limits: It was surviving recipient T cells and thymic progenitors that gave some patients high TCRbeta diversity at day 60.

CDR1 is SQVTM and CDR2 is ANQGSEA in the germline V gene. This CDR3 spans 15 amino acids. V was shortened by 7 bases and J by 4 bases, with 22 bases between the two germline ends. Preparation of the TCRbeta library was carried out with unique molecular identifiers. Each CDR3 protein is one row after TCRdb ran MiXCR on the PCR reads. The data contain approximately 500,000 distinct CDR3 sequences, under 12% of them singletons. The chain combines TRBV29-1 with TRBJ1-2; a weak D match, TRBD1 (6 bases). The specimen comprised PBMCs, sampled before TCRalphabeta/CD19-depleted stem cell transplant. This clonotype was obtained from a child younger than 10 with inherited bone marrow failure, due to receive a stem cell transplant. The CDR3 sequence: CSASLGGSSAYGYTF. The CDR3 coding sequence is TGCAGCGCCTCCCTAGGGGGAAGCTCTGCCTATGGCTACACCTTC.